Presented here are 25 T cell receptor beta chains from one specimen sequenced in a study of cytomegalovirus exposure and HLA in healthy donors. Amplification used 60 Vbeta primers and 13 Jbeta primers. This table comes from immunoSEQ multiplex PCR, and its TCRdb copy is limited to in-frame clones, with some not included. Of approximately 200,000 clones listed, about 80% are singletons. The sequencing sample was made of PBMCs. The receptors originated from a woman between 18 and 29 years old in good health and CMV-seropositive.

As regards this clone: Sequence at one end of the junction differs from germline and may be a read error. The V gene is TRBV2, the J gene TRBJ2-6; D may be TRBD2 (6 bases). The CDR3 is made up of 13 amino acids. Germline loops: CDR1 SNHLY, CDR2 FYNNEI. The CDR3 region has the DNA TGTGCCAGCGGAAGACTAGAAGCCAACGGCCTGACTTTC. This translates into CASGRLEANGLTF.

CDR3: CASSQVATYGSGNTIYF. The CDR3 bases are TGCGCCAGCAGCCAAGTCGCAACCTATGGCTCTGGAAACACCATATATTTT. The V call is TRBV4-1, the J call TRBJ1-3; D not certain. Trimming stripped 1 base from V and 0 bases from J, with 13 bases between. In germline, CDR1 is MGHRA, CDR2 YSYEKL. The CDR3 totals 17 residues.

The chain is built from TRBV9 and TRBJ2-5; weak D call: TRBD1 (6 bases). V lost 0 bases and J 5 bases, leaving 14 bases between the germline ends. The CDR3 has 15 amino acids. Per germline, CDR1 SGDLS and CDR2 YYNGEE. The CDR3 DNA is TGTGCCAGCAGCGTAGGTGAGGGGGTCAGGGAGACCCAGTACTTC. Its translation: CASSVGEGVRETQYF.

The chain employs TRBV5-1 and TRBJ2-6, with 10 bases lining up with TRBD2. The germline V gene has CDR1 SGHRS and CDR2 YFSETQ. The CDR3 totals 16 residues. V shed 5 bases, J shed 0 bases, and the junction held 2 bases outside the gene matches. The CDR3 sequence: CASRLAGVSGANVLTF. The DNA for the CDR3 is TGCGCCAGCAGGCTAGCGGGGGTCTCTGGGGCCAACGTCCTGACTTTC.

The gene calls are TRBV12-5 and TRBJ1-2; 10 bases line up with TRBD1. Germline V gene data show CDR1 as LGHNT and CDR2 as FRNRAP. The CDR3 sequence is 14 residues long. Unmatched junction bases numbered 5, after V lost 4 bases and J lost 6 bases. In DNA, the CDR3 is TGTGCTAGTGGTTGGGGGGACAGGGGCCATGGCTACACCTTC. This encodes CASGWGDRGHGYTF. Supplemented by reference TRBV12-5 and TRBJ1-2, the full variable domain reads DARVTQTPRHKVTEMGQEVTMRCQPILGHNTVFWYRQTMMQGLELLAYFRNRAPLDDSGMPKDRFSAEMPDATLATLKIQPSEPRDSAVYFCASGWGDRGHGYTFGSGTRLTVV.

This clone came up once. The junction does not match germline at one end; this may be a read error. J is TRBJ2-5 and V is TRBV11-2; 12 bases map to TRBD2. The CDR3 spans 12 residues. Germline V gene sequence: CDR1 SGHAT, CDR2 FQNNGV. Written as DNA, the CDR3 is TGTGCCAGCAGCCTAGGACTAGCGGGGTTTAACTTC. Translating gives CASSLGLAGFNF.

This clone was seen a handful of times. The chain has TRBV5-6 and TRBJ2-3, with TRBD2 matching 8 bases. Per the germline V gene, CDR1 is SGHDT and CDR2 is YYEEEE. V lost 0 bases, J lost 9 bases, and 12 bases stayed unmatched. This CDR3 has 16 residues. The CDR3 here is CASSLDVGGGPGTQYF. CDR3 nucleotides: TGTGCCAGCAGCTTGGATGTCGGCGGGGGGCCGGGAACGCAGTATTTT.

This chain links TRBV6-5 with TRBJ1-6; 7 nucleotides line up with TRBD1. This CDR3 contains 14 residues. Germline values: CDR1 MNHEY, CDR2 SVGAGI. Trimming took 5 bases from V and 6 from J; bases not matched to a gene: 4. In nucleotides, the CDR3 is TGTGCCAGCAGTCCGCAGGGGGTTAATTCACCCCTCCACTTT. It encodes CASSPQGVNSPLHF.

A remark on this clone: The sample holds other DNA sequences that translate to the same CDR3. The chain links TRBV7-3 to TRBJ2-3; possible D gene TRBD1, 6 bases. The CDR3 sequence is 14 residues long. The V and J ends lost 1 base and 3 bases respectively, with 8 bases between them. From germline, CDR1 is SGHTA and CDR2 FQGTGA. CDR3 residues: CASSLNRDTDTQYF. In DNA form, the CDR3 reads TGTGCCAGCAGCTTAAACAGGGATACAGATACGCAGTATTTT.

This clone was seen a single time. The V call is TRBV6-5, the J call TRBJ1-5; no clear D. V lost 5 bases and J 1 base, leaving 12 bases between the germline ends. Germline V CDR1 and CDR2: MNHEY, SVGAGI. This CDR3 has 15 amino acids. CDR3 loop: CASSPSGGSNQPQHF. The CDR3 coding sequence is TGTGCCAGCAGTCCCTCGGGCGGGAGCAATCAGCCCCAGCATTTT.

CDR3 sequence (DNA): TGTGCCAGCAGCCGGACCTCTAGCGGGGCAGGGGATGAGCAGTTCTTC. It specifies CASSRTSSGAGDEQFF. The rearrangement uses TRBV7-6 and TRBJ2-1, with 9 bases matching TRBD2. Germline CDR1 SGHVS, CDR2 FNYEAQ. The CDR3 is 16 residues long. The J segment lost 8 bases and the V segment lost 5 bases, leaving 13 bases of the junction unmatched.

This chain connects TRBV9 to TRBJ2-3, with D possibly being TRBD1 (5 bases). Germline V gene sequence: CDR1 SGDLS, CDR2 YYNGEE. This CDR3 contains 16 residues. V was shortened by 0 bases and J by 2 bases, with 13 bases between the two germline ends. The CDR3 nucleotides read TGTGCCAGCAGCGTAGCTTGGGGCGGATTCACAGATACGCAGTATTTT. Translating gives CASSVAWGGFTDTQYF.

The V call is TRBV5-1, the J call TRBJ2-5; D might be TRBD2 (5 bases). V dropped 1 base and J dropped 5 bases, with 12 bases sitting between them. Looked up from germline, CDR1 is SGHRS and CDR2 is YFSETQ. This CDR3 region has 14 residues. The CDR3 DNA follows: TGCGCCAGCAGCTTGTTTGAGGGCCGGGAGACCCAGTACTTC. Amino acid sequence: CASSLFEGRETQYF.

J is TRBJ2-7 and V is TRBV6-1; tentatively, D is TRBD2 (6 bases). CDR3 size: 14 residues. Trimming took off 3 bases at V and 5 bases at J, with 14 bases between the two ends. Per germline, CDR1 MNHNS and CDR2 SASEGT. The CDR3 loop is CASSEGSREDEQYV. The CDR3 DNA reads as TGTGCCAGCAGTGAGGGGAGTAGGGAGGACGAGCAGTACGTC.

This chain uses TRBV19 with TRBJ2-3; D gene uncertain. V lost 3 bases and J lost 8, with 15 bases in between. There are 14 residues in the CDR3. Germline assignment: CDR1 LNHDA and CDR2 SQIVND (reference sequence). The CDR3 spells CASSMRNYLGTQYF. In DNA form, the CDR3 reads TGTGCCAGTAGTATGAGGAATTACCTCGGTACGCAGTATTTT.

The chain links TRBV29-1 to TRBJ2-2; 7 bases match TRBD1. Germline trimming cut 3 bases from V and 3 bases from J; bases unmatched to any gene: 7. The CDR3 has 15 residues. Germline V gene data show CDR1 as SQVTM and CDR2 as ANQGSEA. CDR3 sequence: CSVDYEGAYTGELFF. In nucleotides, the CDR3 is TGCAGCGTTGATTACGAGGGGGCTTACACCGGGGAGCTGTTTTTT.

The J gene is TRBJ1-1, the V gene TRBV18; D unresolved. Germline CDR1 and CDR2: KGHSH and LQKENI. Trimming stripped 0 bases from V and 7 bases from J, with 9 bases between. The CDR3 covers 13 residues. CDR3 DNA: TGTGCCAGCTCACCACCTACGAGAAGTGAAGCTTTCTTT. Its protein is CASSPPTRSEAFF. Together with reference TRBV18 and TRBJ1-1, the CDR3 gives the full variable domain: NAGVMQNPRHLVRRRGQEARLRCSPMKGHSHVYWYRQLPEEGLKFMVYLQKENIIDESGMPKERFSAEFPKEGPSILRIQQVVRGDSAAYFCASSPPTRSEAFFGQGTRLTVV.

J is TRBJ2-7 and V is TRBV4-1, with D perhaps TRBD2 (5 bases). The CDR3 extends over 13 amino acids. Germline-derived CDR1 and CDR2 are MGHRA and YSYEKL. V was pared by 1 base and J by 4 bases, with 8 bases between. Here the CDR3 DNA reads TGCGCCAGCAGCCAAGGACTACTTTACGAGCAGTACTTC. It encodes CASSQGLLYEQYF.

In its sample, this clone was seen once. The chain uses TRBV27 and TRBJ2-1; D perhaps matches TRBD2 (5 bases). The CDR3 is 14 amino acids. Trimming took off 5 bases at V and 3 bases at J, with 11 bases between the two ends. Per the germline V gene, CDR1 is MNHEY and CDR2 is SMNVEV (reference sequence). CDR3 residues: CASSPGLIYNEQFF. The CDR3 DNA reads TGTGCCAGCAGTCCCGGACTGATCTACAATGAGCAGTTCTTC.

V and J are TRBV19 and TRBJ1-2; no clear D gene. Germline V gene lookup returns CDR1 LNHDA and CDR2 SQIVND (reference sequence). V dropped 6 bases and J dropped 4 bases, with 12 bases sitting between them. The CDR3 length is 13 residues. CDR3 sequence: CASSLTDVYGYTF. In nucleotides, the CDR3 is TGTGCCAGTAGCCTGACTGACGTCTATGGCTACACCTTC.

Concerning this clone: The junction and the germline gene differ at one end; a read error may be behind it. The CDR3 sequence: CSSSFVAGGRADQPQHF. CDR3 in DNA: TGTTCCAGCAGCTTCGTAGCGGGGGGGAGGGCGGACCAGCCCCAGCATTTT. The rearrangement links TRBV7-9 to TRBJ1-5, with a weak D call TRBD1 (5 bases). The CDR3 consists of 17 residues. Germline CDR1 SEHNR, CDR2 FQNEAQ (reference sequence).

The chain carries TRBV19 and TRBJ2-1; 8 bases map to TRBD2. Trimming removed 7 bases from V and 4 bases from J; junction bases left unmatched: 12. The germline gives CDR1 LNHDA, CDR2 SQIVND (reference sequence). The CDR3 length is 16 residues. In DNA, the CDR3 is TGTGCCAGTAATCGCCGGGCGGGGGGTTCTTACAATGAGCAGTTCTTC. Translating gives CASNRRAGGSYNEQFF. The whole variable domain, filled in from reference TRBV19 and TRBJ2-1, reads DGGITQSPKYLFRKEGQNVTLSCEQNLNHDAMYWYRQDPGQGLRLIYYSQIVNDFQKGDIAEGYSVSREKKESFPLTVTSAQKNPTAFYLCASNRRAGGSYNEQFFGPGTRLTVL.

This chain joins TRBV30 and TRBJ2-3; D possibly corresponds to TRBD2 (6 bases). CDR1 is GTSNPN and CDR2 is SVGIG in the germline V gene (reference sequence). There are 13 residues in the CDR3. The ends were cut back, 2 bases at V and 14 bases at J, with 20 bases in the middle. The CDR3: CAWSPSTGTPRYF. The CDR3 bases are TGTGCCTGGAGTCCTTCCACCGGGACTCCTAGGTATTTT.

The CDR3 protein is CAWSAAGNFADTQYF. CDR3 DNA: TGTGCCTGGAGTGCCGCAGGGAATTTTGCAGATACGCAGTATTTT. The chain combines TRBV30 with TRBJ2-3, with D possibly matching TRBD1 (5 bases). The germline gives CDR1 GTSNPN, CDR2 SVGIG (reference sequence). The CDR3 is made up of 15 amino acids. Between the trimmed V and J ends, which lost 1 base and 4 bases, there was a span of 15 bases.

This sequence joins TRBV4-1 and TRBJ1-2, with 7 nucleotides matching TRBD1. The germline gives CDR1 MGHRA, CDR2 YSYEKL. Losses at the gene ends were 4 bases for V and 6 bases for J; bases not matched to a gene: 2. CDR3 length: 12 residues. The CDR3 DNA reads as TGCGCCAGCAGCCGACAGGGTGATGGCTACACCTTC. This gives the protein CASSRQGDGYTF.